The 3 T cell receptor beta chains in this list originate from one sample, sequenced in a study of regulatory T cells in long-lasting Graves disease. Documented time point: persistent/refractory GD, antithyroid drugs over 5 years with positive TRAb. Construction of the TCR library relied on RNA isolated from PBMCs. Through Arm-PCR of CDR3 regions and iRepertoire HTBI primers, TCR beta libraries were built. TCRdb re-called the multiplex PCR reads through MiXCR, storing one row per CDR3 protein. The sample yields more than 300,000 distinct CDR3 sequences, roughly 24% seen once. This specimen was peripheral blood mononuclear cells (PBMCs), taken when the disease was refractory, from a patient treated with antithyroid drugs. The receptors were sampled from a woman aged 35 to 49 with Graves disease.

This clonotype has at least ten counts. The chain carries TRBV29-1 and TRBJ1-2, with D possibly TRBD1 on 6 matching bases. V was clipped by 5 bases and J by 3 bases, with 7 bases between them. The CDR3 is 11 amino acids. From germline, CDR1 is SQVTM and CDR2 ANQGSEA. The CDR3 DNA follows: TGCAGCGTTCCAGGGGACTATGGCTACACCTTC. This translates into CSVPGDYGYTF.

At least ten counts were recorded for this clonotype. The rearrangement joins TRBV28 to TRBJ1-3; the D gene is possibly TRBD1 (5 bases). V was cut by 7 bases and J by 4 bases, with 20 bases left in between. The CDR3 sequence is 16 residues long. Germline-derived CDR1 and CDR2 are MDHEN and SYDVKM. The CDR3 nucleotides are TGTGCCAGCAACTCCGGGACTGCCTCTTTCGGAAACACCATATATTTT. This codes for CASNSGTASFGNTIYF.

This clonotype occurred many times. The chain's CDR3 is CASSSRGLALNTEAFF. The CDR3 DNA reads TGTGCCAGCAGCTCCCGGGGGCTAGCCCTGAACACTGAAGCTTTCTTT. The V and J genes are TRBV7-8 and TRBJ1-1, with D perhaps matching TRBD1 (6 bases). CDR1 is SGHVS and CDR2 is FQNEAQ in the germline V gene. Trimming stripped 4 bases from V and 0 bases from J, with 15 bases between. This CDR3 is 16 amino acids long.